The 10 T cell receptor beta chains given below trace back to one sample, sequenced in a study of blood T cell repertoires in COVID-19. TCRdb keeps only in-frame clones here, not all; method: immunoSEQ multiplex PCR. Of approximately 220,000 clones in the sample, around 87% are singletons; the top ten hold over 2.5%. The sequenced material came from peripheral blood. The receptors come from a man between 60 and 75 years old with acute or convalescent COVID-19.

V and J are TRBV6-1 and TRBJ2-7, with no clear D. The CDR3 runs 13 residues. Per germline, CDR1 MNHNS and CDR2 SASEGT. Trimming removed 1 base from V and 4 bases from J, with 8 bases in between. CDR3 sequence reads: CASSEVSGYEQYF. The CDR3, as DNA: TGTGCCAGCAGTGAAGTATCCGGGTACGAGCAGTACTTC.

This clone was detected once. The V call is TRBV5-6, the J call TRBJ1-2; weak D call: TRBD1 (5 bases). Germline V lookup: CDR1 SGHDT, CDR2 YYEEEE. The CDR3 totals 14 residues. With 0 bases removed from V and 5 bases from J, the gap between germline ends came to 11 bases. CDR3 residues: CASSLEQGWYGYTF. DNA of the CDR3: TGTGCCAGCAGCTTGGAGCAGGGATGGTATGGCTACACCTTC.

CDR3 DNA: TGTGCCAGCTCACCCGGGACAGGGGAAATGGGTTACGAGCAGTACTTC. Translated: CASSPGTGEMGYEQYF. The rearrangement links TRBV18 to TRBJ2-7, with TRBD1 matching over 10 bases. Per germline, CDR1 KGHSH and CDR2 LQKENI. This CDR3 contains 16 residues. V shed 3 bases and J 4 bases; nucleotides not matched to a gene: 9.

This clone appeared a single time. The chain joins TRBV27 to TRBJ2-1, with 10 bases fitting TRBD1. Looked up from germline, CDR1 is MNHEY and CDR2 is SMNVEV (reference sequence). V dropped 5 bases and J dropped 8; count of bases not matched to a gene: 12. This CDR3 contains 16 residues. The CDR3 nucleotides are TGTGCCAGCAGTGTCTCCTTGACAGGGGGCGCGTATGAGCAGTTCTTC. Translating it yields CASSVSLTGGAYEQFF.

The V and J genes are TRBV6-1 and TRBJ1-3; no definite D call. The CDR3 has 22 residues. Trimming pared 0 bases from V and 5 bases from J, leaving 32 bases between. Germline V lookup: CDR1 MNHNS, CDR2 SASEGT. For the CDR3, the DNA is TGTGCCAGCAGTGAAGCGCTTCTGTGGACTCCTGATTGGAGACCCGATCGAAACACCATATATTTT. Translated, it gives CASSEALLWTPDWRPDRNTIYF.

The chain joins TRBV6-5 to TRBJ2-2; possible D gene TRBD1, 6 bases. CDR1 is MNHEY, CDR2 SVGAGI, per germline. The CDR3 is 15 amino acids. The V end was cut by 5 bases, the J end by 7 bases, with 17 bases between. CDR3 protein: CASSQTTGRSGELFF. The CDR3 DNA follows: TGTGCCAGCAGTCAAACTACAGGGCGGAGCGGGGAGCTGTTTTTT.

This chain joins TRBV7-8 and TRBJ1-5; TRBD1 matches 10 bases. V lost 5 bases and J lost 4; bases outside the gene matches: 8. From germline, CDR1 is SGHVS and CDR2 FQNEAQ. The CDR3 covers 16 residues. In DNA, the CDR3 is TGTGCCAGCAGCAATGACAGGGGGCTAGGGAATCAGCCCCAGCATTTT. This sequence encodes CASSNDRGLGNQPQHF.

The rearrangement links TRBV5-5 to TRBJ1-1; D is unresolved. Trimming took off 0 bases at V and 3 bases at J, with 12 bases between the two ends. The CDR3 contains 15 residues. CDR1 SGHKS and CDR2 YYEKEE come from the germline V gene (reference sequence). In DNA, the CDR3 is TGTGCCAGCAGCTTGGGGGTGACATCGGACACTGAAGCTTTCTTT. This codes for CASSLGVTSDTEAFF.

J is TRBJ1-2 and V is TRBV21-1; the D segment call TRBD1 is taken from the table without a DNA check. TRBV21-1 is described as a pseudogene. CDR3 size: 15 residues. The CDR3 region is CASSIHRRLREGYTF. Written as DNA, the CDR3 is TGTGCCAGCAGTATTCACAGGAGACTCCGAGAGGGCTACACCTTC.

The J gene is TRBJ1-5, the V gene TRBV4-2; D is undetermined. With 1 base removed from V and 3 bases from J, the gap between germline ends came to 10 bases. CDR1 and CDR2 from the germline V gene are LGHNA and YNFKEQ. This CDR3 has 15 residues. This CDR3 reads CASSQVWQSNQPQHF. The DNA of the CDR3 is TGTGCCAGCAGCCAAGTTTGGCAGTCCAATCAGCCCCAGCATTTT.